The 3 T cell receptor beta chains in this list originate from one sample, sequenced in a study of cytomegalovirus exposure and HLA in healthy donors. The PCR used 60 Vbeta and 13 Jbeta primers. The data were produced by immunoSEQ multiplex PCR, yet TCRdb's version contains in-frame clones alone and is incomplete. The sample has around 170,000 clones, around 77% seen once. Sequencing used PBMCs. The receptors originated from a man aged 55-75 years in good health and CMV-seronegative.

The V and J genes are TRBV6-5 and TRBJ1-4, with D hard to call. Germline CDR1 reads MNHEY; CDR2 reads SVGAGI. The ends were cut back, 5 bases at V and 3 bases at J, with 10 bases in the middle. This CDR3 has 14 residues. CDR3 coding DNA: TGTGCCAGCAGTCCACTAGGGCCTAATGAAAAACTGTTTTTT. It is translated as CASSPLGPNEKLFF.

A few counts support this clone. The chain carries TRBV5-1 and TRBJ1-1; D not resolved. Per the germline V gene, CDR1 is SGHRS and CDR2 is YFSETQ. The CDR3 totals 15 residues. V was cut by 0 bases and J by 3 bases, with 12 bases left in between. CDR3 protein: CASSLEEGGYTEAFF. The CDR3 DNA reads as TGCGCCAGCAGCTTGGAGGAGGGTGGCTACACTGAAGCTTTCTTT.

The V gene is TRBV9, the J gene TRBJ1-1; D not resolved. This CDR3 has 13 amino acids. Germline loops: CDR1 SGDLS, CDR2 YYNGEE. V lost 1 base and J lost 4, with 8 bases in between. The CDR3 DNA sequence: TGTGCCAGCAGCGTAATCGGGAGCACTGAAGCTTTCTTT. Residues: CASSVIGSTEAFF.